This record covers a single T cell receptor (beta chain). The data belong to a study of blood T cell repertoires in COVID-19. This table comes from immunoSEQ multiplex PCR, and its TCRdb copy is limited to in-frame clones, with some not included. The table records approximately 250,000 clones, approximately 82% of them present only once. Recruitment covered some 25 US areas and drew participants whose ages spanned 18 to 89 years. Clinical history as reported by participants underpinned cohort assignment. Symptom resolution, clearance, or two negative PCRs marked the recovered donors of Cohort 3. The ends were cut back, 4 bases at V and 0 bases at J, with 10 bases in the middle. The CDR3 length is 15 residues. From germline, CDR1 is SGHRS and CDR2 YFSETQ.

The sample comprised PBMCs or T cells enriched from blood (not recorded which). This receptor was obtained from a man in his forties or fifties who had recovered from COVID-19. The V gene is TRBV5-1, the J gene TRBJ1-4, with a weak D call TRBD1 (6 bases). The CDR3 spells CASSTRQATNEKLFF. CDR3 coding DNA: TGCGCCAGCAGCACGCGACAGGCAACTAATGAAAAACTGTTTTTT.